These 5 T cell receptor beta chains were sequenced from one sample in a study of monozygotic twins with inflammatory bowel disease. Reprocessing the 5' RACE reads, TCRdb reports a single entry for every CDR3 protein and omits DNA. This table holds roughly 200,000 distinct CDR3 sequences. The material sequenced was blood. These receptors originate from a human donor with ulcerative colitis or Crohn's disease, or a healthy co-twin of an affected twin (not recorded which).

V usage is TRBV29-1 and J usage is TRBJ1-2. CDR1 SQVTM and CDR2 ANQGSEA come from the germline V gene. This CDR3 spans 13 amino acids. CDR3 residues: CSVKALPISGYTF.

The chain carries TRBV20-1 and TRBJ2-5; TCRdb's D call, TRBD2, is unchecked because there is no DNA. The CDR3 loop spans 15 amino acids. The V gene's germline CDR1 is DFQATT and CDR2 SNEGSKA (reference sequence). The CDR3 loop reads CSARASRLGVRTQYF.

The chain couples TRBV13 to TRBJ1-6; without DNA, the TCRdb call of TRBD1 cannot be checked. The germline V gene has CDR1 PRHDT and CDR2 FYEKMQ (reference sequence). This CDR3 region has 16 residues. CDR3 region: CASSTRQGAHNSPLHF.

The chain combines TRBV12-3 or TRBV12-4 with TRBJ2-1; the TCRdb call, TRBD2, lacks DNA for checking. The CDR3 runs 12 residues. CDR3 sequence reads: CASSFSSKGQFF.

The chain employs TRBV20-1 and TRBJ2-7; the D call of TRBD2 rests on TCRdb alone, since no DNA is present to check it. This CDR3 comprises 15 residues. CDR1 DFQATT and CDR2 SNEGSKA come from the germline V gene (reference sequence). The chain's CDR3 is CSARDPSNWRYDQYF.